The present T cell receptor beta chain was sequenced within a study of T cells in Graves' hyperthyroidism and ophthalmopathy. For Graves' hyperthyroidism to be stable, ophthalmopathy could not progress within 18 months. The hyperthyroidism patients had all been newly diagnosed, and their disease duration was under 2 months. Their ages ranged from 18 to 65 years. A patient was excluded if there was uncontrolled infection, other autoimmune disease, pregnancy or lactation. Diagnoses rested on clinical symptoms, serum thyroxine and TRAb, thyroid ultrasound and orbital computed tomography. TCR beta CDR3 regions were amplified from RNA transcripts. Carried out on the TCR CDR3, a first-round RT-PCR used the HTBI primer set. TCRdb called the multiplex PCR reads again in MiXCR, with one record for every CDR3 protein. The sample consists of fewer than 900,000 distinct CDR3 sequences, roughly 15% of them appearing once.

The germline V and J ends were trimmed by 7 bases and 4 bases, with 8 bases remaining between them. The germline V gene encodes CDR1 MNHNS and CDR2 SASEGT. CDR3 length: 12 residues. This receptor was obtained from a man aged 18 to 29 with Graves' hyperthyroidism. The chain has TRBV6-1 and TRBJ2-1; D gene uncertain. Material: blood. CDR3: CASTNRYNEQFF. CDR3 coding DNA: TGTGCCAGCACAAACAGATACAATGAGCAGTTCTTC.